The clone carrying this T cell receptor beta chain was seen at least ten times. The antigen is unknown. This specimen belongs to a study of CD8 T cells in ankylosing spondylitis. Preparation of TCR beta libraries was done by quantitative 5'-RACE with molecular barcodes. TCRdb processed the 5' RACE reads anew with MiXCR; each CDR3 protein has one entry. The sample records 200,000 to 250,000 distinct CDR3 sequences, about 7% being singletons. Findings of the study overall: Previous work reported some of these motif variants in the synovial fluid and blood of reactive arthritis. The authors reported significant enrichment of disease-linked clones in matched ankylosing spondylitis synovial fluid. Seemingly distinctive of ankylosing spondylitis blood was a TCR beta motif formed by eight highly homologous variants. Relatively rare in peripheral blood, disease-linked clones were also CD8+.

V was clipped by 0 bases and J by 7 bases; unmatched bases: 13. Germline values: CDR1 ENHRY, CDR2 SYGVKD. The CDR3 covers 18 residues. What was sequenced was blood, either unsorted or a sorted T cell fraction (not recorded which). The chain uses TRBV10-3 and TRBJ1-5; TRBD1 aligns across 9 bases. The receptor was derived from a male donor with ankylosing spondylitis. The CDR3: CAISESKMRQGGGQPQHF. The CDR3 bases are TGTGCCATCAGTGAGTCGAAAATGCGACAGGGGGGCGGACAGCCCCAGCATTTT.